These 3 T cell receptor beta chains originate from one sample sequenced in a study of radiotherapy plus CTLA-4 blockade in lung cancer. Clones were sequenced by immunoSEQ multiplex PCR, and TCRdb holds only the in-frame ones, with some missing. The sample records about 14,000 clones, about 70% being singletons. Sequencing used peripheral blood, obtained from a patient treated with radiotherapy plus ipilimumab. The receptors were sampled from a human donor with non-small cell lung cancer whose response to radiotherapy plus ipilimumab could not be evaluated.

The chain links TRBV6-4 to TRBJ1-1; D unresolved. CDR1 is MRHNA, CDR2 SNTAGT, per germline. The CDR3 sequence is 13 residues long. The germline V and J ends were trimmed by 3 bases and 6 bases, with 11 bases remaining between them. Written as DNA, the CDR3 is TGTGCCAGCAGTGAAATTCTAGGCGCTGAAGCTTTCTTT. It codes for CASSEILGAEAFF.

The rearrangement joins TRBV6-1 to TRBJ2-1; D unclear. V lost 7 bases and J lost 0, with 13 bases in between. The CDR3 length is 15 residues. Germline V CDR1 and CDR2: MNHNS, SASEGT. The CDR3 loop reads CASNRVPSSYNEQFF. The CDR3 nucleotides are TGTGCCAGCAACCGGGTCCCGAGCTCCTACAATGAGCAGTTCTTC.

Concerning this clone itself: This specimen includes other DNA sequences encoding the same CDR3. The V gene is TRBV30, the J gene TRBJ1-5, with 7 bases lining up with TRBD1. V gave up 0 bases and J gave up 5 bases; unmatched junction bases: 1. CDR3 length equals 13 residues. Germline V gene sequence: CDR1 GTSNPN, CDR2 SVGIG (reference sequence). The CDR3 loop is CAWSVGQDQPQHF. The CDR3 DNA reads as TGTGCCTGGAGTGTCGGACAGGATCAGCCCCAGCATTTT.